This is a list of T cell receptor beta chains from one sample in a study of cytomegalovirus exposure and HLA in healthy donors. The protocol was immunoSEQ multiplex PCR, while the TCRdb copy is restricted to in-frame clones and leaves out a portion. The profile shows 99,000 or so clones, 60% to 85% of them singletons. The sequenced sample was PBMCs. These TCRs come from a woman aged 40 to 50 in good health and CMV-seropositive. Both conserved end residues are part of each CDR3. Each record gives: CDR3 protein, CDR3 DNA, clone size, J gene, V gene, D gene. D genes are given only for firm matches. Clone size, where shown, is once, few, many, or a class for clones that have expanded.

CASSAGGGDGGTEAFF,TGCGCCAGCAGCGCCGGGGGGGGAGACGGTGGCACTGAAGCTTTCTTT,-,TRBJ1-1,TRBV5-1,-
CASSPAGFPYEQYF,TGTGCCAGCAGCCCGGCCGGGTTTCCCTACGAGCAGTACTTC,-,TRBJ2-7,TRBV14,-
CASSSTDYGYTF,TGTGCCAGCAGTTCGACAGACTATGGCTACACCTTC,-,TRBJ1-2,TRBV6-5,-
CASTYGLEPQHF,TGTGCCAGCACTTACGGGTTAGAGCCCCAGCATTTT,-,TRBJ1-5,TRBV28,-
CASSWFGAAGYTF,TGTGCCAGCAGTTGGTTCGGTGCGGCTGGCTACACCTTC,-,TRBJ1-2,TRBV28,-
CASSRDMTSYEQYF,TGTGCCAGCAGCCGGGACATGACCTCCTACGAGCAGTACTTC,-,TRBJ2-7,TRBV6-5,-
CASSLALGGPYEQYF,TGTGCCAGCAGCTTAGCGCTAGGGGGACCCTACGAGCAGTACTTC,-,TRBJ2-7,TRBV7-9,-
CASSLGAGTDTQYF,TGTGCCAGCAGCTTAGGGGCTGGCACAGATACGCAGTATTTT,-,TRBJ2-3,TRBV7-6,-
CASSLSGTGKEKLFF,TGTGCCAGCAGCTTATCCGGGACAGGGAAGGAAAAACTGTTTTTT,few,TRBJ1-4,TRBV7-9,TRBD1
CASSSDYYEQYF,TGTGCCAGCAGCTCGGACTACTACGAGCAGTACTTC,-,TRBJ2-7,TRBV5-6,-
CASSVGRTDRGLEQYF,TGTGCCAGCAGCGTAGGTCGGACGGACAGGGGGCTCGAGCAGTACTTC,-,TRBJ2-7,TRBV9,TRBD1
CASMSDSYEQYF,TGCGCCAGCATGAGTGACTCCTACGAGCAGTACTTC,once,TRBJ2-7,TRBV10-2,-
CASSLSSSGGGDTQYF,TGTGCCAGCAGCTTAAGTTCTAGCGGGGGCGGAGATACGCAGTATTTT,-,TRBJ2-3,TRBV5-5,TRBD2
CASSVESGRADTQYF,TGTGCCAGCAGCGTAGAAAGCGGGAGAGCAGATACGCAGTATTTT,-,TRBJ2-3,TRBV9,TRBD2
CASSPQTNFQETQYF,TGTGCCAGCAGCCCCCAAACGAACTTCCAAGAGACCCAGTACTTC,few,TRBJ2-5,TRBV7-6,-
CSAHFRTEAFF,TGCAGTGCCCACTTTAGAACTGAAGCTTTCTTT,-,TRBJ1-1,TRBV20-1,-
CSVDGLAGVPDTQYF,TGCAGCGTTGATGGGCTAGCGGGAGTTCCAGATACGCAGTATTTT,-,TRBJ2-3,TRBV29-1,TRBD2
CASTRTGSYEQYF,TGTGCCAGTACCCGGACAGGGTCCTACGAGCAGTACTTC,-,TRBJ2-7,TRBV19,TRBD1
CASSQGGGEQYF,TGCGCCAGCAGCCAAGGGGGGGGCGAGCAGTACTTC,-,TRBJ2-7,TRBV4-3,TRBD2
CSGGGRIRQETQYF,TGCAGCGGGGGGGGTCGGATTCGCCAAGAGACCCAGTACTTC,-,TRBJ2-5,TRBV29-1,TRBD2
CASSQGRGHTEAFF,TGTGCCAGCAGCCAGGGCAGGGGGCATACTGAAGCTTTCTTT,once,TRBJ1-1,TRBV7-2,TRBD1
CASGGHGANYGYTF,TGCGCCAGCGGTGGACATGGAGCAAACTATGGCTACACCTTC,once,TRBJ1-2,TRBV5-1,-
CASSQGRSAYEQYF,TGTGCCAGCTCCCAGGGTAGGTCCGCCTACGAGCAGTACTTC,-,TRBJ2-7,TRBV18,-
CASGTLTPLAGGNRYNEQFF,TGTGCCAGCGGCACTCTGACCCCGTTAGCGGGAGGCAACCGATACAATGAGCAGTTCTTC,-,TRBJ2-1,TRBV21-1,-
CASSLGRTGYTEAFF,TGTGCCAGCAGCTTAGGGAGGACAGGGTACACTGAAGCTTTCTTT,few,TRBJ1-1,TRBV11-2,TRBD1
CASSIGMVRYGYTF,TGTGCCAGTAGTATCGGTATGGTCAGGTATGGCTACACCTTC,few,TRBJ1-2,TRBV19,-
CASSSFGFGGAETQYF,TGTGCCAGCAGCTCTTTCGGGTTCGGGGGGGCAGAGACCCAGTACTTC,once,TRBJ2-5,TRBV11-3,TRBD2
CASSPPRTRIIETQYF,TGTGCCAGCTCACCACCTAGGACTAGGATTATTGAGACCCAGTACTTC,-,TRBJ2-5,TRBV18,TRBD2
CASSPNPGGSDEQYF,TGCGCCAGCAGCCCAAATCCAGGGGGCTCAGACGAGCAGTACTTC,-,TRBJ2-7,TRBV5-1,TRBD1
CASSYAGTRGETQYF,TGCGCCAGCAGCTACGCCGGGACTAGGGGGGAGACCCAGTACTTC,-,TRBJ2-5,TRBV5-1,TRBD2
CASSLSRQANYGYTF,TGCGCCAGCAGCCTCAGTAGACAGGCTAACTATGGCTACACCTTC,-,TRBJ1-2,TRBV5-1,-
CASSYYQDRAYEQYF,TGTGCCAGCAGTTACTACCAGGACAGGGCCTACGAGCAGTACTTC,-,TRBJ2-7,TRBV6-5,TRBD1
CASSSTGLEETQYF,TGTGCCAGTAGTAGCACAGGGTTGGAAGAGACCCAGTACTTC,few,TRBJ2-5,TRBV19,-
CATAEGAWSYNEQFF,TGCGCCACCGCCGAGGGGGCCTGGTCCTACAATGAGCAGTTCTTC,-,TRBJ2-1,TRBV5-1,TRBD1
CASSLGGTGDEQYF,TGCGCCAGCAGCTTGGGCGGGACAGGGGACGAGCAGTACTTC,-,TRBJ2-7,TRBV5-1,TRBD1
CASGLTSTDTQYF,TGTGCCAGCGGACTCACTAGCACAGATACGCAGTATTTT,-,TRBJ2-3,TRBV2,-
CASSPEWTGPSYGYTF,TGCGCCAGCAGCCCTGAATGGACAGGCCCGTCCTATGGCTACACCTTC,-,TRBJ1-2,TRBV5-1,TRBD1
CASSIPKGGQEAFF,TGTGCCAGTAGTATCCCCAAGGGAGGGCAGGAAGCTTTCTTT,-,TRBJ1-1,TRBV19,-
CASSLGRGASTDTQYF,TGCGCCAGCAGCTTGGGACGCGGAGCTAGCACAGATACGCAGTATTTT,-,TRBJ2-3,TRBV5-1,-
CASSYYRVSEAFF,TGTGCCAGCAGTTACTACAGGGTCTCTGAAGCTTTCTTT,-,TRBJ1-1,TRBV6-5,-
CASSPGQGGYTF,TGTGCCAGCAGTCCTGGACAGGGCGGCTACACCTTC,-,TRBJ1-2,TRBV7-8,TRBD1
CASSSHRDSQPQHF,TGTGCCAGCAGTTCCCACAGGGACAGTCAGCCCCAGCATTTT,-,TRBJ1-5,TRBV28,TRBD1
CASSSVKGNTQYF,TGTGCCAGCTCTTCTGTAAAGGGGAATACGCAGTATTTT,-,TRBJ2-3,TRBV27,-
CASSSDRDSPLHF,TGTGCCAGCAGTTCCGACAGGGATTCACCCCTCCACTTT,few,TRBJ1-6,TRBV6-5,TRBD1
CASSLWGRGRGETQYF,TGTGCCAGCAGTTTATGGGGCAGGGGTAGAGGGGAGACCCAGTACTTC,-,TRBJ2-5,TRBV27,-
CASRVLQGYGYTF,TGTGCCAGCAGGGTTCTACAGGGCTATGGCTACACCTTC,-,TRBJ1-2,TRBV2,-
CASSFGSQETQYF,TGTGCCAGCAGTTTCGGGTCTCAAGAGACCCAGTACTTC,-,TRBJ2-5,TRBV27,-
CASSLSIKSVRDQPQHF,TGTGCCAGCAGTTTATCGATCAAAAGCGTTCGGGATCAGCCCCAGCATTTT,-,TRBJ1-5,TRBV27,-
CASSHAGSSHNEQFF,TGTGCCAGCAGCCATGCGGGTAGCTCCCACAATGAGCAGTTCTTC,-,TRBJ2-1,TRBV13,-
CASSPLRGGHYVWQETQYF,TGTGCCAGCAGCCCTTTACGGGGGGGCCACTACGTCTGGCAAGAGACCCAGTACTTC,-,TRBJ2-5,TRBV21-1,-
CSARGNYGYTF,TGCAGCGCCAGGGGTAACTATGGCTACACCTTC,-,TRBJ1-2,TRBV29-1,-
CASSPKPPNSPLHF,TGTGCCAGCTCACCAAAGCCTCCTAATTCACCCCTCCACTTT,-,TRBJ1-6,TRBV18,-
CASSSLGQSQPQHF,TGTGCCAGCAGTTCCCTGGGACAGTCCCAGCCCCAGCATTTT,-,TRBJ1-5,TRBV27,TRBD1